These 16 T cell receptor beta chains were all obtained from the same sample, sequenced in a study of T cell responses to AZD1222 COVID-19 vaccine. Measured with immunoSEQ multiplex PCR; TCRdb has only the in-frame clones, and not every one. The repertoire holds about 120,000 clones, with roughly 87% as singletons. Sample: peripheral blood, taken on day 0 of AZD1222 vaccination. The receptors were gathered from an adult in good health.

CDR3: CAITIQGGRGNTEAFF. CDR3 DNA sequence: TGTGCCATCACCATACAGGGGGGCCGAGGGAACACTGAAGCTTTCTTT. V gene TRBV10-3 combines with J gene TRBJ1-1, with 8 bases that match TRBD1. Trimming took 7 bases from V and 1 from J; bases not matched to a gene: 11. This CDR3 contains 16 residues. Germline CDR1 and CDR2: ENHRY and SYGVKD.

The chain combines TRBV28 with TRBJ2-7; TRBD1 aligns across 9 bases. This CDR3 comprises 15 residues. J was trimmed by 6 bases and V by 5 bases; bases with no gene match: 11. Germline CDR1 is MDHEN and CDR2 is SYDVKM. This CDR3 is CASSPTGTGRREQYF. The CDR3 nucleotides are TGTGCCAGCAGTCCCACCGGGACAGGGAGACGCGAGCAGTACTTC.

This chain connects TRBV3-1 (or the pseudogene TRBV3-2) to TRBJ2-5, with D tentatively TRBD1 (6 bases). Trimming removed 1 base at V and 3 bases at J, with 15 bases between. The CDR3 is made up of 16 amino acids. Germline loops: CDR1 LGHDT, CDR2 YNNKEL (reference sequence). DNA of the CDR3: TGTGCCAGCAGCCAAGTCTCCCTACAGGGTAAAGAGACCCAGTACTTC. Translating it yields CASSQVSLQGKETQYF.

This CDR3 is CASSGDRSYNEQFF. For the CDR3, the DNA is TGCGCCAGCAGCGGGGACAGATCCTACAATGAGCAGTTCTTC. The chain carries TRBV5-1 and TRBJ2-1, with 7 bases lining up with TRBD1. The germline CDR1 and CDR2 sequences are SGHRS and YFSETQ. V gave up 4 bases and J gave up 1 base; unmatched junction bases: 2. This CDR3 contains 14 residues.

This CDR3 reads CASSQDERVAAFF. CDR3 coding DNA: TGTGCCAGCAGCCAAGATGAGAGGGTTGCAGCTTTCTTT. The rearrangement links TRBV4-2 to TRBJ1-1, with unresolved D. The CDR3 loop spans 13 amino acids. V lost 0 bases and J lost 10, with 12 bases in between. Germline V gene sequence: CDR1 LGHNA, CDR2 YNFKEQ.

The gene calls are TRBV3-1 (or the pseudogene TRBV3-2) and TRBJ2-7; 8 bases are a match to TRBD2. CDR1 and CDR2 (germline): LGHDT, YNNKEL (reference sequence). This CDR3 has 18 amino acids. V was clipped by 8 bases and J by 3 bases; unmatched bases: 21. Written as DNA, the CDR3 is TGTGCCAGCCGAGCCAGGGGTAGCGGGGATCCCGTGTACTACGAGCAGTACTTC. Translated: CASRARGSGDPVYYEQYF.

This rearrangement joins TRBV30 to TRBJ2-7; D possibly corresponds to TRBD1 (8 bases). Trimming left V 0 bases short and J 4 bases short, with 25 bases between. The CDR3 is 18 amino acids. Germline CDR1 GTSNPN, CDR2 SVGIG (reference sequence). CDR3 sequence (DNA): TGTGCCTGGAGTGTACAAGGACAGGGACGGACTAGGGCGTACGAGCAGTACTTC. This codes for CAWSVQGQGRTRAYEQYF.

This rearrangement joins TRBV7-3 to TRBJ2-1; D perhaps matches TRBD1 (5 bases). The ends were cut back, 1 base at V and 5 bases at J, with 9 bases in the middle. The germline V gene encodes CDR1 SGHTA and CDR2 FQGTGA. The CDR3 length is 14 residues. CDR3 sequence reads: CASSLMGRDNEQFF. CDR3 nucleotides: TGTGCCAGCAGCTTAATGGGGCGCGACAATGAGCAGTTCTTC.

This clone has only one observation. The chain couples TRBV6-6 to TRBJ1-6; D gene ambiguous. The germline CDR1 and CDR2 sequences are MNHNY and SVGAGI (reference sequence). There are 14 residues in the CDR3. Trimming took off 6 bases at V and 10 bases at J, with 16 bases between the two ends. CDR3 nucleotide sequence: TGTGCCAGCAGCCCCACTGACCCCACGTCACCCCTCCACTTT. This sequence encodes CASSPTDPTSPLHF.

The chain couples TRBV7-9 to TRBJ2-1; D call uncertain. The CDR3 extends over 13 amino acids. The V gene lost 1 base and the J gene lost 12 bases, with 13 bases spanning the gap. CDR1 SEHNR and CDR2 FQNEAQ come from the germline V gene (reference sequence). CDR3 in DNA: TGTGCCAGCAGCTTAGGAGCCGGCGTGAGGCAGTTCTTC. Residues: CASSLGAGVRQFF.

This chain connects TRBV12-3 or TRBV12-4 to TRBJ2-1; D not resolved. V was trimmed by 3 bases and J by 6 bases, leaving 9 bases between them. The CDR3 sequence is 13 residues long. The CDR3 bases are TGTGCCAGCAGTTTCCGCCGACCCAATGAGCAGTTCTTC. Translated: CASSFRRPNEQFF.

This chain connects TRBV29-1 to TRBJ1-2; D not resolved. The germline V gene has CDR1 SQVTM and CDR2 ANQGSEA. This CDR3 is built from 8 residues. The V gene lost 8 bases and the J gene lost 6 bases, with 4 bases spanning the gap. For the CDR3, the DNA is TGCAGCCCAGATGGCTACACCTTC. It specifies CSPDGYTF.

This rearrangement joins TRBV5-1 to TRBJ2-3; D gene ambiguous. The germline CDR1 and CDR2 sequences are SGHRS and YFSETQ. Between the trimmed V and J ends, which lost 7 bases and 0 bases, there was a span of 12 bases. CDR3 length: 14 amino acids. DNA of the CDR3: TGCGCCAGCCGCGAGACCGTTAGCACAGATACGCAGTATTTT. The encoded protein is CASRETVSTDTQYF.

This rearrangement joins TRBV3-1 (or the pseudogene TRBV3-2) to TRBJ1-5, with D possibly TRBD1 on 6 matching bases. Germline V lookup: CDR1 LGHDT, CDR2 YNNKEL (reference sequence). V lost 7 bases, J lost 1 base, and 14 bases lay in between. There are 15 residues in the CDR3. DNA for the CDR3: TGTGCCAGCAAAGGGGGGCCGGGGAGCAATCAGCCCCAGCATTTT. Translation gives CASKGGPGSNQPQHF.

The chain combines TRBV27 with TRBJ2-2; D is unresolved. CDR3 size: 11 residues. V was shortened by 8 bases and J by 2 bases, with 3 bases between the two germline ends. Germline assignment: CDR1 MNHEY and CDR2 SMNVEV (reference sequence). The CDR3 region has the DNA TGTGCCAGCTCTAACACCGGGGAGCTGTTTTTT. It codes for CASSNTGELFF.

The genes are TRBV2 and TRBJ1-1; 7 positions match TRBD1. V shed 5 bases and J 1 base; nucleotides not matched to a gene: 1. CDR1 SNHLY and CDR2 FYNNEI come from the germline V gene. The CDR3 contains 13 residues. CDR3: CASSRTGNTEAFF. CDR3 in DNA: TGTGCCAGCAGTCGGACAGGGAACACTGAAGCTTTCTTT.